The 31 T cell receptor beta chains below come from one sample, sequenced in a study of T-cell reconstitution after alpha-beta-depleted transplantation in children. Unique molecular identifiers tagged the TCRbeta library. TCRdb used MiXCR to reprocess the PCR reads, holding one entry per CDR3 protein. The table shows more than 200,000 distinct CDR3 sequences, with under 8.5% occurring only once. The starting material was PBMCs, mostly from graft donor cells, obtained 360 days after TCRalphabeta/CD19-depleted stem cell transplant. The source is a male patient between 2 and 10 years old who had a stem cell transplant for acute myeloid leukemia, so the T cells may come from the graft donor.

This clonotype was observed a handful of times. The chain combines TRBV7-2 with TRBJ1-2, with D possibly being TRBD1 (6 bases). V lost 5 bases, J lost 4 bases, and 14 bases lay in between. The CDR3 runs 14 residues. The germline gives CDR1 SGHTA, CDR2 FQGNSA. In DNA, the CDR3 is TGTGCCAGCAGCCCAAACAGGGCGGGCTATGGCTACACCTTC. Amino acid sequence: CASSPNRAGYGYTF.

This clonotype was seen more than once but under ten times. The chain couples TRBV7-2 to TRBJ2-2; D remains ambiguous. Germline CDR1 reads SGHTA; CDR2 reads FQGNSA. The CDR3 has 14 residues. V was cut by 3 bases and J by 4 bases, with 9 bases left in between. The CDR3 DNA is TGTGCCAGCAGCTTTCTTCCCGGCACCGGGGAGCTGTTTTTT. This encodes CASSFLPGTGELFF.

This clonotype has more than one count but fewer than ten. This rearrangement joins TRBV24-1 to TRBJ1-5, with a possible D match to TRBD1 (6 bases). Per the germline V gene, CDR1 is KGHDR and CDR2 is SFDVKD. This CDR3 is built from 16 residues. V was shortened by 10 bases and J by 9 bases, with 27 bases between the two germline ends. The CDR3 reads CATRGGDPEGGGPQHF. CDR3 coding DNA: TGTGCCACAAGAGGGGGGGATCCTGAAGGGGGAGGGCCCCAGCATTTT.

This clonotype was observed a handful of times. In DNA, the CDR3 is TGTGCCAGCAGCCAAGAAGGGGCCAGAGGCGCTTTCTTT. It specifies CASSQEGARGAFF. The rearrangement uses TRBV3-1 and TRBJ1-1, with D maybe TRBD1 (5 bases). Germline CDR1 is LGHDT and CDR2 is YNNKEL (reference sequence). Trimming cost V 0 bases and J 11 bases, with 13 bases left between them. CDR3 length: 13 residues.

A few counts support this clonotype. The chain links TRBV5-1 to TRBJ1-2; D perhaps matches TRBD1 (5 bases). Germline V lookup: CDR1 SGHRS, CDR2 YFSETQ. The CDR3 has 13 amino acids. Trimming left V 4 bases short and J 5 bases short, with 12 bases between. DNA for the CDR3: TGCGCCAGCAGCATCGACGGGGGATATGGCTACACCTTC. It encodes CASSIDGGYGYTF. Complete variable domain (other parts from reference TRBV5-1 and TRBJ1-2): KAGVTQTPRYLIKTRGQQVTLSCSPISGHRSVSWYQQTPGQGLQFLFEYFSETQRNKGNFPGRFSGRQFSNSRSEMNVSTLELGDSALYLCASSIDGGYGYTFGSGTRLTVV.

This clonotype has just a few counts. The V call is TRBV7-8, the J call TRBJ2-1; D remains ambiguous. Germline CDR1 is SGHVS and CDR2 is FQNEAQ. Trimming removed 0 bases from V and 6 bases from J, with 12 bases in between. The CDR3 is 15 amino acids. CDR3 residues: CASSLAVAFGNEQFF. The DNA of the CDR3 is TGTGCCAGCAGCTTAGCAGTGGCTTTCGGCAATGAGCAGTTCTTC. The entire variable domain, with the rest obtained from reference TRBV7-8 and TRBJ2-1, is as follows: GAGVSQSPRYKVAKRGQDVALRCDPISGHVSLFWYQQALGQGPEFLTYFQNEAQLDKSGLPSDRFFAERPEGSVSTLKIQRTQQEDSAVYLCASSLAVAFGNEQFFGPGTRLTVL.

The chain couples TRBV5-1 to TRBJ1-2; no clear D. Germline V CDR1 and CDR2: SGHRS, YFSETQ. V lost 1 base, J lost 1 base, and 11 bases lay in between. This CDR3 spans 15 amino acids. DNA of the CDR3: TGCGCCAGCAGCTTGTTCGCGGAGATTAACTATGGCTACACCTTC. Amino acids: CASSLFAEINYGYTF.

This clonotype was counted only a few times. The V gene is TRBV7-9, the J gene TRBJ2-1; TRBD2 might be the D (5 bases). CDR1 is SEHNR and CDR2 is FQNEAQ in the germline V gene (reference sequence). Trimming left V 2 bases short and J 1 base short, with 12 bases between. This CDR3 has 16 amino acids. CDR3 loop: CASSLRAAPSYNEQFF. The CDR3 DNA reads as TGTGCCAGCAGCTTAAGAGCGGCACCTTCCTACAATGAGCAGTTCTTC.

At least ten counts were recorded for this clonotype. The chain combines TRBV4-3 with TRBJ2-3, with a possible D match to TRBD1 (6 bases). Germline lookup yields CDR1 LGHNA and CDR2 YSLEER. The CDR3 length is 17 residues. The germline V and J ends were trimmed by 0 bases and 4 bases, with 17 bases remaining between them. The CDR3 nucleotides are TGCGCCAGCAGCCAAGATCGACACAGGGATACTTCAGATACGCAGTATTTT. It codes for CASSQDRHRDTSDTQYF.

This clonotype was counted ten times or more. The V gene is TRBV28, the J gene TRBJ1-6; perhaps TRBD1 as D (5 bases). The V gene lost 1 base and the J gene lost 4 bases, with 11 bases spanning the gap. The CDR3 totals 16 residues. Germline V gene lookup returns CDR1 MDHEN and CDR2 SYDVKM. CDR3 in amino acids: CASSLSAGPYNSPLHF. CDR3 DNA sequence: TGTGCCAGCAGTTTATCGGCAGGGCCTTATAATTCACCCCTCCACTTT.

In its sample, this clonotype was seen many times. This chain joins TRBV5-1 and TRBJ2-1; 7 bases are shared with TRBD1. The V gene's germline CDR1 is SGHRS and CDR2 YFSETQ. Losses at the gene ends were 1 base for V and 5 bases for J; bases not matched to a gene: 9. The CDR3 sequence is 16 residues long. CDR3 nucleotides: TGCGCCAGCAGCTTGCTAGGGGGCCTATACAACAATGAGCAGTTCTTC. It translates to CASSLLGGLYNNEQFF.

This clonotype was recorded at least ten times. V is TRBV5-1 and J is TRBJ1-5; D is uncertain. Trimming removed 2 bases at V and 2 bases at J, with 5 bases between. CDR3 length: 13 residues. Per germline, CDR1 SGHRS and CDR2 YFSETQ. For the CDR3, the DNA is TGCGCCAGCAGCTTTGAGGGCAATCAGCCCCAGCATTTT. Protein product: CASSFEGNQPQHF.

This clonotype was recorded many times. This sequence joins TRBV27 and TRBJ2-1; TRBD2 might be the D (5 bases). Germline V gene sequence: CDR1 MNHEY, CDR2 SMNVEV (reference sequence). Between the trimmed V and J ends, which lost 2 bases and 0 bases, there was a span of 14 bases. This CDR3 spans 17 amino acids. The CDR3 reads CASSLIFRGSSYNEQFF. The DNA of the CDR3 is TGTGCCAGCAGTTTAATCTTCCGGGGAAGCTCCTACAATGAGCAGTTCTTC.

This clonotype was picked up a small number of times. The CDR3 here is CAISGVKGRYYGYTF. The CDR3 DNA reads TGTGCCATCAGTGGGGTAAAGGGGCGCTACTATGGCTACACCTTC. V is TRBV10-3 and J is TRBJ1-2, with D perhaps TRBD1 (5 bases). Trimming shortened V by 4 bases and J by 3 bases, and 15 bases separated the two germline ends. The CDR3 runs 15 residues. CDR1 is ENHRY and CDR2 is SYGVKD in the germline V gene.

The chain recombines TRBV6-6 with TRBJ1-5, with a possible D match to TRBD1 (6 bases). Trimming took off 10 bases at V and 2 bases at J, with 12 bases between the two ends. The CDR3 runs to 13 residues. Germline V CDR1 and CDR2: MNHNY, SVGAGI (reference sequence). The CDR3 region has the DNA TGTGCCACCCACAGGGATGGCAATCAGCCCCAGCATTTT. Translating it yields CATHRDGNQPQHF.

This clonotype was counted many times. The CDR3 is CASSALAGIYEQFF. The CDR3 nucleotides are TGTGCCAGCAGCGCACTAGCGGGAATATATGAGCAGTTCTTC. The genes are TRBV5-6 and TRBJ2-1; TRBD2 agrees at 10 bases. The V gene end was trimmed by 4 bases and the J gene end by 8 bases; junction bases not matched to a gene: 6. The CDR3 consists of 14 residues. CDR1 is SGHDT and CDR2 is YYEEEE in the germline V gene.

This clonotype has a count of ten or more. V and J are TRBV4-3 and TRBJ2-5; D is perhaps TRBD1 (5 bases). Trimming removed 2 bases at V and 5 bases at J, with 9 bases between. The CDR3 extends over 13 amino acids. In germline, CDR1 is LGHNA, CDR2 YSLEER. The CDR3 DNA reads as TGCGCCAGCAGCCAACAGGGCTTGGAGACCCAGTACTTC. It yields the protein CASSQQGLETQYF.

This clonotype was recorded many times. V and J are TRBV29-1 and TRBJ1-1; D not resolved. V was clipped by 4 bases and J by 0 bases, with 9 bases between them. Germline CDR1 SQVTM, CDR2 ANQGSEA. The CDR3 has 13 amino acids. The CDR3 bases are TGCAGCGTTGGCGTGATAATGAACACTGAAGCTTTCTTT. Residues: CSVGVIMNTEAFF.

This clonotype was picked up many times. The rearrangement uses TRBV9 and TRBJ1-3; D ambiguous. Trimming stripped 0 bases from V and 0 bases from J, with 10 bases between. Germline V gene lookup returns CDR1 SGDLS and CDR2 YYNGEE. This CDR3 region has 16 residues. CDR3 in amino acids: CASSVENGVSGNTIYF. CDR3 coding DNA: TGTGCCAGCAGCGTAGAGAACGGCGTCTCTGGAAACACCATATATTTT.

A few counts support this clonotype. The chain uses TRBV20-1 and TRBJ2-3; TRBD1 or TRBD2 may be the D gene (6 bases each). CDR1 and CDR2 (germline): DFQATT, SNEGSKA (reference sequence). CDR3 size: 14 residues. As DNA, the CDR3 is TGCAGCTGTCGGTCGGGGGCTAGCACAGATACGCAGTATTTT. It yields the protein CSCRSGASTDTQYF.

This clonotype has a handful of counts. This chain uses TRBV12-3 or TRBV12-4 with TRBJ2-1; 7 positions match TRBD2. CDR3 length: 15 residues. Trimming cost V 5 bases and J 4 bases; bases outside gene matches: 8. CDR3 residues: CASSILAEIYNEQFF. CDR3 coding DNA: TGTGCCAGCAGTATTCTAGCGGAAATATACAATGAGCAGTTCTTC.

J is TRBJ2-5 and V is TRBV4-2, with D perhaps TRBD2 (6 bases). CDR1 and CDR2 from the germline V gene are LGHNA and YNFKEQ. The V and J ends lost 1 base and 5 bases respectively, with 17 bases between them. The CDR3 is 16 amino acids. CDR3 DNA sequence: TGTGCCAGCAGCCAAGCGTCCGGGACTCTGGGGGAGACCCAGTACTTC. Protein product: CASSQASGTLGETQYF.

As DNA, the CDR3 is TGTGCCACCGCGCCCAGCCGCAATCAGCCCCAGCATTTT. Protein product: CATAPSRNQPQHF. The gene calls are TRBV12-3 or TRBV12-4 and TRBJ1-5; D is unclear. Trimming cost V 10 bases and J 2 bases, with 12 bases left between them. This CDR3 comprises 13 residues.

At least ten counts were recorded for this clonotype. The V and J genes are TRBV29-1 and TRBJ2-2, with 11 bases that match TRBD2. V gave up 2 bases and J gave up 4 bases; unmatched junction bases: 9. Germline CDR1 is SQVTM and CDR2 is ANQGSEA. The CDR3 extends over 17 amino acids. DNA for the CDR3: TGCAGCGTTGAAACTAGCGGGAGTCGAGCTCGCACCGGGGAGCTGTTTTTT. This sequence encodes CSVETSGSRARTGELFF.

This clonotype was seen ten or more times. The rearrangement uses TRBV9 and TRBJ2-2; D unclear. V lost 1 base and J 6 bases, leaving 4 bases between the germline ends. CDR1 SGDLS and CDR2 YYNGEE come from the germline V gene. The CDR3 runs 12 residues. The CDR3 nucleotides are TGTGCCAGCAGCGTATTGGCCGGGGAGCTGTTTTTT. This gives the protein CASSVLAGELFF.

J is TRBJ2-5 and V is TRBV25-1, with 13 bases identical to TRBD2. Germline CDR1 is MGHDK and CDR2 is SYGVNS. This CDR3 has 20 amino acids. Losses at the gene ends were 4 bases for V and 3 bases for J; bases not matched to a gene: 17. The CDR3, as DNA: TGTGCCAGCAGTGGTCTGGGGGGGACTAGCGGGATTCGGTTAGAAGAGACCCAGTACTTC. Protein sequence: CASSGLGGTSGIRLEETQYF.

The V call is TRBV20-1, the J call TRBJ1-1; the D gene is possibly TRBD1 (6 bases). Germline V gene lookup returns CDR1 DFQATT and CDR2 SNEGSKA (reference sequence). V shed 2 bases and J shed 6 bases, with 13 bases lying between them. CDR3 length: 13 amino acids. The CDR3 DNA sequence: TGCAGTGCTAGATTTCTCAGGGGCCCTGAAGCTTTCTTT. It codes for CSARFLRGPEAFF.

There are a few counts of this clonotype. The chain couples TRBV7-2 to TRBJ2-2, with 9 nucleotides matching TRBD1. CDR1 is SGHTA and CDR2 is FQGNSA in the germline V gene. The CDR3 is made up of 14 amino acids. V was clipped by 4 bases and J by 7 bases; unmatched bases: 4. The CDR3 sequence: CASSWDRVVGELFF. CDR3 DNA sequence: TGTGCCAGCAGCTGGGACAGGGTGGTCGGGGAGCTGTTTTTT.

This clonotype was recorded a few times. The rearrangement joins TRBV12-3 or TRBV12-4 to TRBJ1-6; no definite D call. There are 14 residues in the CDR3. V lost 3 bases and J 0 bases, leaving 3 bases between the germline ends. The CDR3 is CASSLSSYNSPLHF. CDR3 sequence (DNA): TGTGCCAGCAGTTTGAGCTCCTATAATTCACCCCTCCACTTT.

This chain links TRBV12-3 or TRBV12-4 with TRBJ2-7; 12 bases map to TRBD2. This CDR3 has 14 residues. Trimming at V came to 5 bases and at J to 7 bases, leaving 6 bases not matched to a gene. This CDR3 is CASSRTSGVSEQYF. The CDR3 DNA is TGTGCCAGCAGTCGGACTAGCGGGGTCTCGGAGCAGTACTTC.

This chain joins TRBV18 and TRBJ2-7; D gene uncertain. The CDR3 loop spans 12 amino acids. Germline V gene lookup returns CDR1 KGHSH and CDR2 LQKENI. Trimming removed 6 bases from V and 4 bases from J, with 10 bases in between. The CDR3 reads CASSPVGYEQYF. The DNA for the CDR3 is TGTGCCAGCTCGCCGGTTGGGTACGAGCAGTACTTC.